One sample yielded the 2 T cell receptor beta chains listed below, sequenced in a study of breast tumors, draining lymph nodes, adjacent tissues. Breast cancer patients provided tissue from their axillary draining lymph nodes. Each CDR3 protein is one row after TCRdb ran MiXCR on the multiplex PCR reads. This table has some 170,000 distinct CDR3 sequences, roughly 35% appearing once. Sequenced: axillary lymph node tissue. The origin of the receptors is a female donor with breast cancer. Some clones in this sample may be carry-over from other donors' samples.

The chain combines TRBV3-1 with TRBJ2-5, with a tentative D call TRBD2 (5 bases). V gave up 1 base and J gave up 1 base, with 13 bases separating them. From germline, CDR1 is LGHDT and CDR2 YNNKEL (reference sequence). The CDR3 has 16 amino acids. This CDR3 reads CASSQVLRGLQETQYF. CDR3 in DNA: TGTGCCAGCAGCCAAGTACTCAGAGGGCTCCAAGAGACCCAGTACTTC.

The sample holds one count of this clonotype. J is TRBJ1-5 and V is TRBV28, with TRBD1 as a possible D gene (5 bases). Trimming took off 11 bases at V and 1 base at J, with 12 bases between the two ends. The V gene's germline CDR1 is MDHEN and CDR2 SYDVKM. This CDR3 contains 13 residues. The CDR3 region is CAGTRDSNQPQHF. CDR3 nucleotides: TGTGCCGGAACTAGGGACAGCAATCAGCCCCAGCATTTT. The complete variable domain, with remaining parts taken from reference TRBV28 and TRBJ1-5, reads DVKVTQSSRYLVKRTGEKVFLECVQDMDHENMFWYRQDPGLGLRLIYFSYDVKMKEKGDIPEGYSVSREKKERFSLILESASTNQTSMYLCAGTRDSNQPQHFGDGTRLSIL.